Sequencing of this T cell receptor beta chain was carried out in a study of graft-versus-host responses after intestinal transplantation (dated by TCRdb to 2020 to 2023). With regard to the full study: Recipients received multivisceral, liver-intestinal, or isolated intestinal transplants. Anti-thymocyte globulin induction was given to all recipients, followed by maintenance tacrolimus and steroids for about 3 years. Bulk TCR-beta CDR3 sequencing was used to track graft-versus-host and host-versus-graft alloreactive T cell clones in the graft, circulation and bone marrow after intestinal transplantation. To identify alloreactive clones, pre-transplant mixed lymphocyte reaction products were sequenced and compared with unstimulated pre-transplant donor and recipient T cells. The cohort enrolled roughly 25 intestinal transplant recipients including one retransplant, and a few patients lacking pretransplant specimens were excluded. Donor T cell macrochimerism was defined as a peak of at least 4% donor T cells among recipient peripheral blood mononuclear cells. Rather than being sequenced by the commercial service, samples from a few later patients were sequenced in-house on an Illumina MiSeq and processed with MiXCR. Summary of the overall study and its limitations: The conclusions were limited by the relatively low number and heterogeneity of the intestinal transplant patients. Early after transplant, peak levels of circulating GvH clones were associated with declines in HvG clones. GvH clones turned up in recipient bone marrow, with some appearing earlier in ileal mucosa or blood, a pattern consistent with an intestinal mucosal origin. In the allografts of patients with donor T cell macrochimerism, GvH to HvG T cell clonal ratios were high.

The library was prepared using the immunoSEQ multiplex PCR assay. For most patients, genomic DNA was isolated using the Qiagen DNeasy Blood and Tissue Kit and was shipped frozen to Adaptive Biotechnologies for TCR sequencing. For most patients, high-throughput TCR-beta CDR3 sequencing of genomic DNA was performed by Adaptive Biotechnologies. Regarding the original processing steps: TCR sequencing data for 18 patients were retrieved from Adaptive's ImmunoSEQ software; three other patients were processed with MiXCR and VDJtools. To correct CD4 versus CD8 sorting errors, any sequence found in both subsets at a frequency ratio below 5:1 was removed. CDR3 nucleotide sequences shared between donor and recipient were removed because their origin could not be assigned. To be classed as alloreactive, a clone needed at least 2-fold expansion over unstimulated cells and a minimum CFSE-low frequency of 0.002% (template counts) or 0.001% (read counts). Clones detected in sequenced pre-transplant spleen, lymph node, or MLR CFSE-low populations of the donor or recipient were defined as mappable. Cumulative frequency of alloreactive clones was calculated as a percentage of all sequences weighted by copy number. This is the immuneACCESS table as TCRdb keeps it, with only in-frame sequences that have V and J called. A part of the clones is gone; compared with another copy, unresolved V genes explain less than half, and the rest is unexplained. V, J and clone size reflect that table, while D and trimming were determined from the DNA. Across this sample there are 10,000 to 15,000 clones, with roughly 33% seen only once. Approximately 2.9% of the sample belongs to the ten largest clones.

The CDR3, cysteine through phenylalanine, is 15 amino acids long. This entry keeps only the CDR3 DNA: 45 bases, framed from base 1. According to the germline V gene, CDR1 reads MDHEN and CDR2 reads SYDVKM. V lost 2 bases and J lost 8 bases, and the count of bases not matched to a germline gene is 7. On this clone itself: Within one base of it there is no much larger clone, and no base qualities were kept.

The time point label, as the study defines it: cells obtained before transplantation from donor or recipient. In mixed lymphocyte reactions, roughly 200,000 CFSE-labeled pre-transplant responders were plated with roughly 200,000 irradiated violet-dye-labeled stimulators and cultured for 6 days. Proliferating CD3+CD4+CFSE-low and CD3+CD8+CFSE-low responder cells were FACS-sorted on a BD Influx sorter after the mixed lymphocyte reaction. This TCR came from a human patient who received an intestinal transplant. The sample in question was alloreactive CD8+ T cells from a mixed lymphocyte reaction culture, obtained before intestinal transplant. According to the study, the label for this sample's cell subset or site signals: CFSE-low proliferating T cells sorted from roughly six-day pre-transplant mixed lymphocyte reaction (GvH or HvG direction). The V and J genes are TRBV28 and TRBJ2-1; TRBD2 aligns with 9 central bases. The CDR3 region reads CASSLVAGANYEQFF. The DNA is TGTGCCAGCAGTTTAGTAGCGGGAGCGAACTATGAGCAGTTCTTC.